One sample yielded the 14 T cell receptor beta chains listed below, sequenced in a study of beta chain features in type 1 diabetes. The isolated RNA, all of it, was reverse transcribed, so expressed TCRB transcripts were what got sequenced. TCRdb's copy holds only in-frame clones and misses some; the assay was immunoSEQ multiplex PCR. The sample includes 450,000 to 600,000 clones, 30% seen only once; the top ten take around 0.065%. Source material: naive CD4+ T cells from blood. Receptors originate from a man between 18 and 29 years old in good health.

The V gene is TRBV2, the J gene TRBJ2-3; 7 bases are shared with TRBD1. With 8 bases clipped from V and 5 bases from J, the junction kept 7 bases outside the gene matches. The CDR3 covers 13 residues. Germline CDR1 reads SNHLY; CDR2 reads FYNNEI. This chain's CDR3 is CASAPGQRDTQYF. In DNA, the CDR3 is TGTGCCAGCGCCCCGGGACAGCGAGATACGCAGTATTTT. The full variable domain, in which reference TRBV2 and TRBJ2-3 provide the parts outside the CDR3, is EPEVTQTPSHQVTQMGQEVILRCVPISNHLYFYWYRQILGQKVEFLVSFYNNEISEKSEIFDDQFSVERPDGSNFTLKIRSTKLEDSAMYFCASAPGQRDTQYFGPGTRLTVL.

V is TRBV7-2 and J is TRBJ1-2; D gene uncertain. This CDR3 has 12 amino acids. The V gene's germline CDR1 is SGHTA and CDR2 FQGNSA. V lost 5 bases to trimming and J lost 4 bases, with 8 bases between them. For the CDR3, the DNA is TGTGCCAGCAGCCCGGGATTCTATGGCTACACCTTC. This encodes CASSPGFYGYTF.

The CDR3 loop reads CASSWDKSTDTQYF. Here the CDR3 DNA reads TGTGCCAGCAGCTGGGACAAGAGCACAGATACGCAGTATTTT. The chain recombines TRBV9 with TRBJ2-3; a possible D gene is TRBD1 (6 bases). V lost 4 bases, J lost 0 bases, and 9 bases lay in between. Germline CDR1 reads SGDLS; CDR2 reads YYNGEE. The CDR3 loop spans 14 amino acids.

This clone has just a few counts. The V call is TRBV28, the J call TRBJ2-7; 13 bases are shared with TRBD2. This CDR3 comprises 14 residues. Germline values: CDR1 MDHEN, CDR2 SYDVKM. With 6 bases clipped from V and 2 bases from J, the junction kept 1 base outside the gene matches. The CDR3 DNA is TGTGCCAGCAGAACTAGCGGGAGGGCCTACGAGCAGTACTTC. This gives the protein CASRTSGRAYEQYF.

This clone occurred a few times. The gene calls are TRBV11-2 and TRBJ2-5, with D uncertain. Germline V lookup: CDR1 SGHAT, CDR2 FQNNGV. Trimming left V 1 base short and J 1 base short, with 7 bases between. The CDR3 has 14 residues. In DNA, the CDR3 is TGTGCCAGCAGCTTAGCGGGCATCCAAGAGACCCAGTACTTC. Its translation is CASSLAGIQETQYF.

The chain employs TRBV7-9 and TRBJ2-3; no reliable D call. Germline V lookup: CDR1 SEHNR, CDR2 FQNEAQ (reference sequence). V lost 5 bases and J 3 bases, leaving 18 bases between the germline ends. This CDR3 region has 16 residues. This chain's CDR3 is CASSPRIPFRTDTQYF. Written as DNA, the CDR3 is TGTGCCAGCAGCCCCCGGATTCCTTTTAGGACAGATACGCAGTATTTT.

V and J are TRBV5-4 and TRBJ2-1; possible D gene TRBD2, 6 bases. Germline CDR1 is SGHNT and CDR2 is YYREEE (reference sequence). Deletions cut 0 bases from V and 2 bases from J, with 9 bases between. The CDR3 loop spans 15 amino acids. CDR3 nucleotide sequence: TGTGCCAGCAGCTTGGACGGGGGAACCTACAATGAGCAGTTCTTC. Residues: CASSLDGGTYNEQFF.

J is TRBJ2-1 and V is TRBV7-2, with TRBD2 as a possible D gene (6 bases). Trimming removed 8 bases at V and 0 bases at J, with 11 bases between. CDR1 is SGHTA and CDR2 is FQGNSA in the germline V gene. This CDR3 has 14 residues. CDR3: CASAAGSSYNEQFF. In nucleotides, the CDR3 is TGTGCCAGCGCGGCGGGGAGCTCCTACAATGAGCAGTTCTTC.

The rearrangement joins TRBV4-2 to TRBJ1-5; D is ambiguous. V lost 0 bases and J 0 bases, leaving 12 bases between the germline ends. Germline V CDR1 and CDR2: LGHNA, YNFKEQ. The CDR3 has 17 residues. DNA of the CDR3: TGTGCCAGCAGCCAAGATAGCGGCGGGTATAGCAATCAGCCCCAGCATTTT. This gives the protein CASSQDSGGYSNQPQHF.

This clone was observed a handful of times. The J gene is TRBJ2-3, the V gene TRBV7-2; D not resolved. In germline, CDR1 is SGHTA, CDR2 FQGNSA. CDR3 length equals 12 residues. Trimming left V 8 bases short and J 1 base short, with 7 bases between. This chain's CDR3 is CASGSRTDTQYF. Here the CDR3 DNA reads TGTGCCAGCGGCAGCCGCACAGATACGCAGTATTTT.

This chain links TRBV30 with TRBJ1-1; D not certain. Trimming removed 5 bases from V and 1 base from J, with 8 bases in between. The length of the CDR3 is 12 residues. CDR1 is GTSNPN, CDR2 SVGIG, per germline (reference sequence). CDR3 region: CAWAIENTEAFF. The DNA for the CDR3 is TGTGCCTGGGCTATAGAGAACACTGAAGCTTTCTTT.

V is TRBV10-3 and J is TRBJ2-7, with 10 bases that match TRBD2. V lost 2 bases to trimming and J lost 2 bases; unmatched junction nucleotides: 3. Germline CDR1 and CDR2: ENHRY and SYGVKD. This CDR3 is 15 amino acids long. In DNA, the CDR3 is TGTGCCATCAGTGAGGGACTAGCGGATCCCTACGAGCAGTACTTC. Translating it yields CAISEGLADPYEQYF.

The chain employs TRBV7-2 and TRBJ2-1, with 12 nucleotides matching TRBD2. J was trimmed by 12 bases and V by 5 bases; bases with no gene match: 11. Per the germline V gene, CDR1 is SGHTA and CDR2 is FQGNSA. The CDR3 sequence is 15 residues long. DNA for the CDR3: TGTGCCAGCAGCCCTTGGACTAGCGGGACCTTCCCGCAGTTCTTC. Translating gives CASSPWTSGTFPQFF.

V is TRBV27 and J is TRBJ1-3; D is undetermined. Germline V gene lookup returns CDR1 MNHEY and CDR2 SMNVEV (reference sequence). The V end was cut by 5 bases, the J end by 6 bases, with 8 bases between. This CDR3 region has 12 residues. In DNA, the CDR3 is TGTGCCAGCAGTGTTGAGATAAACACCATATATTTT. This encodes CASSVEINTIYF.